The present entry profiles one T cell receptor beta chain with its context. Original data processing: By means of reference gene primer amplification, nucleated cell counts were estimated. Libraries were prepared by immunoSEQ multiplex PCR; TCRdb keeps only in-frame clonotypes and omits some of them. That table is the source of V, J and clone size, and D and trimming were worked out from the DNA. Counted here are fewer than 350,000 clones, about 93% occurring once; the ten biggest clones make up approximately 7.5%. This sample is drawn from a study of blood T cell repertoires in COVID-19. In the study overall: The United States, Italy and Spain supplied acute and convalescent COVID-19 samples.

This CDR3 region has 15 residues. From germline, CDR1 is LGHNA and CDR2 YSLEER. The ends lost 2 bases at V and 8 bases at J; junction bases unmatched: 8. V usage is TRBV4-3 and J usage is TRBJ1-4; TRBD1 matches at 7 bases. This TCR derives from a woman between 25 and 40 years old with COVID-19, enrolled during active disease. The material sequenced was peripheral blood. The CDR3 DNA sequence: TGCGCCAGCAGCCAATTCCAGGGGGATAGGGAAAAACTGTTTTTT. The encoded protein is CASSQFQGDREKLFF.